This T cell receptor (beta chain) was found in a study of T cell changes during pregnancy in multiple sclerosis. Trimming shortened V by 4 bases and J by 3 bases, and 16 bases separated the two germline ends. Germline lookup yields CDR1 SGHDT and CDR2 YYEEEE. CDR3 length: 15 residues. The repertoire was sequenced with immunoSEQ multiplex PCR; TCRdb's copy has only in-frame clones and lacks some. The table records about 64,000 clones, around 96% of them present only once. The TCR sequence derives from a female donor with multiple sclerosis, enrolled in a pregnancy study. The specimen comprised CD8+ T cells from peripheral blood mononuclear cells, sampled after pregnancy. This chain joins TRBV5-6 and TRBJ1-1; D possibly corresponds to TRBD1 (5 bases). CDR3 nucleotides: TGTGCCAGCAGCCCTGGTGCGGAAGGGGACACTGAAGCTTTCTTT. It yields the protein CASSPGAEGDTEAFF. Complete variable domain (other parts from reference TRBV5-6 and TRBJ1-1): DAGVTQSPTHLIKTRGQQVTLRCSPKSGHDTVSWYQQALGQGPQFIFQYYEEEERQRGNFPDRFSGHQFPNYSSELNVNALLLGDSALYLCASSPGAEGDTEAFFGQGTRLTVV.